The 29 T cell receptor beta chains listed next were all sequenced from one sample in a study of T cell responses to AZD1222 COVID-19 vaccine. Generated by immunoSEQ multiplex PCR, the TCRdb table keeps only in-frame clones and is missing some. The table has 95,000 to 150,000 clones, 88% seen once. The material sequenced was peripheral blood, taken on day 0 of AZD1222 vaccination. All receptors derive from an adult in good health.

V usage is TRBV3-1 (or the pseudogene TRBV3-2) and J usage is TRBJ1-3; TRBD1 might be the D (6 bases). The germline gives CDR1 LGHDT, CDR2 YNNKEL (reference sequence). Trimming removed 2 bases at V and 4 bases at J, with 12 bases between. This CDR3 comprises 15 residues. CDR3 sequence (DNA): TGTGCCAGCAGCCAATGGGCAGGGGAAGGAAACACCATATATTTT. This translates into CASSQWAGEGNTIYF.

The gene calls are TRBV27 and TRBJ2-7; 7 positions match TRBD2. The V gene end was trimmed by 3 bases and the J gene end by 7 bases; junction bases not matched to a gene: 27. The length of the CDR3 is 20 residues. CDR1 MNHEY and CDR2 SMNVEV come from the germline V gene (reference sequence). CDR3 residues: CASSFKWGGSTGTARVEQYF. The CDR3 nucleotides are TGTGCCAGCAGTTTCAAATGGGGGGGTAGTACCGGGACTGCGAGGGTGGAGCAGTACTTC.

V usage is TRBV5-1 and J usage is TRBJ2-1, with 9 bases lining up with TRBD2. Germline CDR1 SGHRS, CDR2 YFSETQ. This CDR3 is built from 16 residues. V gave up 0 bases and J gave up 6 bases; unmatched junction bases: 7. CDR3 nucleotide sequence: TGCGCCAGCAGCTTGGAGGGAGCGGGAGGAAGCAATGAGCAGTTCTTC. It codes for CASSLEGAGGSNEQFF.

The gene calls are TRBV7-2 and TRBJ2-3; perhaps TRBD2 as D (6 bases). The V and J ends lost 0 bases and 1 base respectively, with 8 bases between them. Germline CDR1 and CDR2: SGHTA and FQGNSA. CDR3 length: 15 amino acids. DNA of the CDR3: TGTGCCAGCAGCTTAGCTCCTAGCGGCACAGATACGCAGTATTTT. Translating gives CASSLAPSGTDTQYF.

V usage is TRBV4-2 and J usage is TRBJ2-5; TRBD2 agrees at 8 bases. V shed 0 bases and J 7 bases; nucleotides not matched to a gene: 4. From germline, CDR1 is LGHNA and CDR2 YNFKEQ. This CDR3 has 14 amino acids. The CDR3 nucleotides read TGTGCCAGCAGCCAAGATGGGGGACTAGGGACCCAGTACTTC. This gives the protein CASSQDGGLGTQYF.

This clone was seen just once. Here the CDR3 reads CASRPPGGGTHYEQYF. The CDR3, as DNA: TGTGCCAGCAGGCCACCCGGTGGCGGGACCCACTACGAGCAGTACTTC. The rearrangement joins TRBV28 to TRBJ2-7, with D possibly matching TRBD2 (6 bases). Germline V gives CDR1 MDHEN, CDR2 SYDVKM. V was shortened by 6 bases and J by 3 bases, with 21 bases between the two germline ends. CDR3 length equals 16 residues.

The chain recombines TRBV7-6 with TRBJ2-2; 9 bases align to TRBD1. This CDR3 is built from 16 residues. CDR1 SGHVS and CDR2 FNYEAQ come from the germline V gene. With 5 bases clipped from V and 5 bases from J, the junction kept 9 bases outside the gene matches. The CDR3 is CASSLNRGRVTGELFF. The CDR3 DNA is TGTGCCAGCAGCCTTAACAGGGGGCGAGTGACCGGGGAGCTGTTTTTT.

V is TRBV28 and J is TRBJ1-2; a possible D gene is TRBD1 (6 bases). In germline, CDR1 is MDHEN, CDR2 SYDVKM. The CDR3 extends over 14 amino acids. Trimming took off 9 bases at V and 1 base at J, with 15 bases between the two ends. The CDR3 here is CASLRTDINYGYTF. CDR3 nucleotides: TGTGCCAGTCTCCGGACAGACATTAACTATGGCTACACCTTC.

CDR3 sequence: CASRHPSSADRANTRMNTEAFF. As DNA, the CDR3 is TGCGCCAGCAGACATCCGTCGTCCGCGGACAGGGCGAATACGCGGATGAACACTGAAGCTTTCTTT. The rearrangement joins TRBV5-1 to TRBJ1-1; TRBD1 agrees at 8 bases. With V trimmed by 5 bases and J by 0 bases, 27 bases remained unmatched. The CDR3 has 22 residues. Germline assignment: CDR1 SGHRS and CDR2 YFSETQ.

V is TRBV2 and J is TRBJ1-3; D unclear. CDR1 is SNHLY and CDR2 is FYNNEI in the germline V gene. The CDR3 consists of 12 residues. The V gene lost 2 bases and the J gene lost 6 bases, with 5 bases spanning the gap. The CDR3 DNA reads TGTGCCAGCAGTGAATTTGTAAACACCATATATTTT. This encodes CASSEFVNTIYF.

The chain employs TRBV28 and TRBJ1-6, with D possibly being TRBD1 (6 bases). The V end lost 6 bases, the J end lost 7 bases, and 22 bases lay between the germline ends. Germline lookup yields CDR1 MDHEN and CDR2 SYDVKM. This CDR3 has 17 amino acids. CDR3: CASSRLGGGAENSPLHF. CDR3 coding DNA: TGTGCCAGCAGCAGACTAGGAGGGGGGGCAGAGAATTCACCCCTCCACTTT.

V is TRBV12-3 or TRBV12-4 and J is TRBJ2-5, with D hard to call. The CDR3 totals 12 residues. Trimming took 6 bases from V and 5 from J, leaving 10 bases between them. The CDR3 reads CASSLRPETQYF. In nucleotides, the CDR3 is TGTGCCAGCAGCTTACGGCCCGAGACCCAGTACTTC.

This chain connects TRBV29-1 to TRBJ2-1, with 11 bases matching TRBD2. The CDR3 is made up of 13 amino acids. Germline V gives CDR1 SQVTM, CDR2 ANQGSEA. The V and J ends lost 6 bases and 6 bases, in that order; junction bases with no gene match: 4. The CDR3 spells CSVYSGGGNEQFF. CDR3 nucleotides: TGCAGCGTATATAGCGGGGGGGGCAATGAGCAGTTCTTC.

The genes are TRBV15 and TRBJ2-3; perhaps TRBD2 as D (6 bases). The CDR3 is 16 residues long. The ends were cut back, 3 bases at V and 0 bases at J, with 13 bases in the middle. Germline V lookup: CDR1 LNHNV, CDR2 YYDKDF (reference sequence). The CDR3 DNA reads TGTGCCACCAGCAGCCCCGGGAGAACCAGCACAGATACGCAGTATTTT. Amino acids: CATSSPGRTSTDTQYF.

The chain couples TRBV7-2 to TRBJ1-1; perhaps TRBD1 as D (5 bases). V gave up 1 base and J gave up 3 bases, with 15 bases separating them. The germline V gene has CDR1 SGHTA and CDR2 FQGNSA. This CDR3 has 16 residues. The CDR3 bases are TGTGCCAGCAGCTTAGTCGCTCCCTGGGGGGACACTGAAGCTTTCTTT. It yields the protein CASSLVAPWGDTEAFF.

The chain links TRBV12-3 or TRBV12-4 to TRBJ1-1, with D tentatively TRBD1 (5 bases). V was trimmed by 8 bases and J by 8 bases, leaving 12 bases between them. The CDR3 extends over 11 amino acids. The CDR3 nucleotides read TGTGCCAGCCGAGACAGAACCGAAGCTTTCTTT. Its protein product is CASRDRTEAFF.

The chain employs TRBV30 and TRBJ2-7; D is ambiguous. The CDR3 loop spans 14 amino acids. V was clipped by 2 bases and J by 3 bases, with 14 bases between them. Germline CDR1 and CDR2: GTSNPN and SVGIG (reference sequence). This chain's CDR3 is CAWSSTQQFYEQYF. CDR3 nucleotides: TGTGCCTGGAGTTCGACTCAGCAGTTCTACGAGCAGTACTTC.

The chain combines TRBV24-1 with TRBJ2-5; TRBD1 matches at 9 bases. Trimming cost V 0 bases and J 5 bases; bases outside gene matches: 6. The CDR3 extends over 16 amino acids. Germline CDR1 and CDR2: KGHDR and SFDVKD. DNA of the CDR3: TGTGCCACCAGTGATTTGGGACAGGGGAGTGGGGAGACCCAGTACTTC. Protein: CATSDLGQGSGETQYF.

The chain has TRBV11-2 and TRBJ1-1, with TRBD1 matching over 7 bases. Germline-derived CDR1 and CDR2 are SGHAT and FQNNGV. Losses at the gene ends were 7 bases for V and 7 bases for J; bases not matched to a gene: 9. The CDR3 length is 13 residues. The DNA of the CDR3 is TGTGCCAGCACCCAGACAGGGTTAGGTGAAGCTTTCTTT. The encoded protein is CASTQTGLGEAFF.

This rearrangement joins TRBV9 to TRBJ1-2, with D perhaps matching TRBD1 (6 bases). Trimming left V 0 bases short and J 7 bases short, with 10 bases between. The germline gives CDR1 SGDLS, CDR2 YYNGEE. The CDR3 is 13 amino acids. This chain's CDR3 is CASSVVGGFGYTF. The CDR3 coding sequence is TGTGCCAGCAGCGTAGTAGGGGGTTTTGGCTACACCTTC.

As to this clone: Other DNA variants within this sample encode the same CDR3. The rearrangement uses TRBV5-4 and TRBJ2-5; no clear D gene. Germline V gene data show CDR1 as SGHNT and CDR2 as YYREEE (reference sequence). There are 12 residues in the CDR3. V gave up 1 base and J gave up 1 base, with 2 bases separating them. The CDR3 region is CASSLPQETQYF. CDR3 nucleotides: TGTGCCAGCAGCTTGCCCCAAGAGACCCAGTACTTC. The whole variable domain, filled in from reference TRBV5-4 and TRBJ2-5, reads ETGVTQSPTHLIKTRGQQVTLRCSSQSGHNTVSWYQQALGQGPQFIFQYYREEENGRGNFPPRFSGLQFPNYSSELNVNALELDDSALYLCASSLPQETQYFGPGTRLLVL.

The chain employs TRBV3-1 (or the pseudogene TRBV3-2) and TRBJ2-5; 15 positions agree with TRBD2. The CDR3 extends over 17 amino acids. The J segment lost 3 bases and the V segment lost 4 bases, leaving 6 bases of the junction unmatched. Germline V gene data show CDR1 as LGHDT and CDR2 as YNNKEL (reference sequence). CDR3 in amino acids: CASSLWTSGRGKETQYF. For the CDR3, the DNA is TGTGCCAGCAGCCTCTGGACTAGCGGGAGGGGGAAAGAGACCCAGTACTTC.

The gene calls are TRBV28 and TRBJ1-4, with unresolved D. V lost 2 bases, J lost 0 bases, and 4 bases lay in between. Germline V CDR1 and CDR2: MDHEN, SYDVKM. CDR3 length equals 14 residues. The CDR3 DNA sequence: TGTGCCAGCAGTTTAACTACAACTAATGAAAAACTGTTTTTT. Protein: CASSLTTTNEKLFF.

There are a few counts of this clone. The chain links TRBV10-3 to TRBJ2-3, with TRBD2 matching over 12 bases. J was trimmed by 4 bases and V by 0 bases; bases with no gene match: 5. CDR3 length equals 17 residues. CDR1 is ENHRY, CDR2 SYGVKD, per germline. The CDR3 nucleotides are TGTGCCATCAGTGAGTCGACTAGCGGGGGAACGGCAGATACGCAGTATTTT. Translating gives CAISESTSGGTADTQYF.

This chain links TRBV18 with TRBJ1-5; TRBD1 might be the D (6 bases). The CDR3 length is 14 residues. V lost 6 bases to trimming and J lost 1 base, with 10 bases between them. Germline loops: CDR1 KGHSH, CDR2 LQKENI. The CDR3 protein is CASSLGQSNQPQHF. The CDR3 bases are TGTGCCAGCTCGCTCGGACAGAGCAATCAGCCCCAGCATTTT.

The chain uses TRBV30 and TRBJ1-3, with 9 bases matching TRBD1. This CDR3 has 16 residues. V shed 3 bases, J shed 2 bases, and the junction held 8 bases outside the gene matches. The germline gives CDR1 GTSNPN, CDR2 SVGIG (reference sequence). The CDR3 protein is CAWSRRGQGAGNTIYF. CDR3 coding DNA: TGTGCCTGGAGCCGAAGGGGACAGGGAGCTGGAAACACCATATATTTT.

In this sample, this clone turned up once. The chain couples TRBV18 to TRBJ1-1; maybe TRBD1 (5 bases). This CDR3 contains 11 residues. V dropped 8 bases and J dropped 7 bases, with 11 bases sitting between them. In germline, CDR1 is KGHSH, CDR2 LQKENI. CDR3 loop: CASLGQGEAFF. In nucleotides, the CDR3 is TGTGCCAGCCTGGGCCAGGGTGAAGCTTTCTTT.

The chain links TRBV19 to TRBJ1-6; TRBD1 aligns across 7 bases. The length of the CDR3 is 15 residues. The germline gives CDR1 LNHDA, CDR2 SQIVND (reference sequence). V shed 5 bases, J shed 9 bases, and the junction held 10 bases outside the gene matches. CDR3 DNA sequence: TGTGCCAGTAGTCCCGGGGACAGAAGGGGTTCACCCCTCCACTTT. As protein: CASSPGDRRGSPLHF.

CDR3 in DNA: TGTGCCAGTAGTCCCTTCGGGGGGCAGGGGCATAACGGGGAGCTGTTTTTT. Amino acid sequence: CASSPFGGQGHNGELFF. This chain links TRBV19 with TRBJ2-2, with D perhaps TRBD2 (7 bases). Germline-derived CDR1 and CDR2 are LNHDA and SQIVND (reference sequence). V was trimmed by 5 bases and J by 7 bases, leaving 23 bases between them. This CDR3 is built from 17 residues. Based on the CDR3 plus reference TRBV19 and TRBJ2-2, the full variable domain is DGGITQSPKYLFRKEGQNVTLSCEQNLNHDAMYWYRQDPGQGLRLIYYSQIVNDFQKGDIAEGYSVSREKKESFPLTVTSAQKNPTAFYLCASSPFGGQGHNGELFFGEGSRLTVL.